These 28 T cell receptor beta chains came from one sample sequenced in a study of T cell responses to AZD1222 COVID-19 vaccine. Profiled with immunoSEQ multiplex PCR; TCRdb holds only in-frame clones, not every one. Here the sample spans 150,000 to 200,000 clones, 80% to 95% being singletons. Sequenced here: peripheral blood, sampled on day 0 of AZD1222 vaccination. Receptors were obtained from an adult in good health.

The V call is TRBV29-1, the J call TRBJ1-4; D might be TRBD1 (6 bases). The CDR3 is 15 amino acids. Deletions cut 6 bases from V and 8 bases from J, with 22 bases between. Per the germline V gene, CDR1 is SQVTM and CDR2 is ANQGSEA. The CDR3 sequence: CSVLGRDTRDEKLFF. CDR3 in DNA: TGCAGCGTGTTGGGACGGGACACTCGGGACGAAAAACTGTTTTTT.

The rearrangement uses TRBV14 and TRBJ2-2; the D gene is possibly TRBD2 (7 bases). This CDR3 has 13 amino acids. Germline CDR1 and CDR2: SGHDN and FVKESK. V was clipped by 6 bases and J by 7 bases, with 12 bases between them. CDR3 DNA: TGTGCCAGCAGGAAAGCGGGACACGGGGAGCTGTTTTTT. This codes for CASRKAGHGELFF.

The chain uses TRBV28 and TRBJ1-1; 7 positions match TRBD1. The V gene end was trimmed by 4 bases and the J gene end by 1 base; junction bases not matched to a gene: 9. The CDR3 is made up of 16 amino acids. Germline CDR1 MDHEN, CDR2 SYDVKM. CDR3 loop: CASSSDGTASNTEAFF. The CDR3 DNA is TGTGCCAGCAGTTCCGACGGGACAGCTTCGAACACTGAAGCTTTCTTT.

The genes are TRBV19 and TRBJ1-1; a weak D match, TRBD1 (5 bases). Germline V gene sequence: CDR1 LNHDA, CDR2 SQIVND (reference sequence). The length of the CDR3 is 13 residues. V was shortened by 3 bases and J by 6 bases, with 11 bases between the two germline ends. As DNA, the CDR3 is TGTGCCAGTAGTATGGACCGCAGGGCTGAAGCTTTCTTT. This codes for CASSMDRRAEAFF.

The genes are TRBV9 and TRBJ2-3; TRBD2 agrees at 7 bases. Germline-derived CDR1 and CDR2 are SGDLS and YYNGEE. This CDR3 comprises 15 residues. J was trimmed by 3 bases and V by 4 bases; bases with no gene match: 8. CDR3 DNA sequence: TGTGCCAGCAGCCCCGCGGGAGTGCAGACAGATACGCAGTATTTT. It is translated as CASSPAGVQTDTQYF.

The chain carries TRBV14 and TRBJ2-5; 7 nucleotides match TRBD2. CDR3 size: 14 residues. Germline CDR1 SGHDN, CDR2 FVKESK. V was clipped by 1 base and J by 5 bases; unmatched bases: 4. In DNA, the CDR3 is TGTGCCAGCAGCCAAGTAAACGGGAGGGAGACCCAGTACTTC. Translated: CASSQVNGRETQYF.

CDR3 sequence (DNA): TGTGCCAGGGGAACTCAGGGGAGGGGAAAAGAAAAACTGTTTTTT. Its protein is CARGTQGRGKEKLFF. The chain combines TRBV28 with TRBJ1-4; a weak D match, TRBD1 (6 bases). V lost 9 bases and J 8 bases, leaving 22 bases between the germline ends. The CDR3 consists of 15 residues. Germline CDR1 is MDHEN and CDR2 is SYDVKM.

This chain uses TRBV23-1 with TRBJ1-2, with D uncertain. TRBV23-1 is an ORF, with its function uncertain. The germline V and J ends were trimmed by 3 bases and 4 bases, with 6 bases remaining between them. There are 12 residues in the CDR3. CDR3 DNA: TGCGCCAGCAGTCAGGGCGGCTATGGCTACACCTTC. Translation gives CASSQGGYGYTF.

The chain links TRBV4-1 to TRBJ2-7; 7 nucleotides align to TRBD2. The CDR3 sequence is 17 residues long. Germline values: CDR1 MGHRA, CDR2 YSYEKL. V shed 1 base, J shed 3 bases, and the junction held 12 bases outside the gene matches. CDR3 bases: TGCGCCAGCAGCCAAGTGTCATCGGAGCGGGGTCACTACGAGCAGTACTTC. The encoded protein is CASSQVSSERGHYEQYF.

The chain joins TRBV19 to TRBJ2-6; 7 bases fit TRBD1. V was pared by 4 bases and J by 0 bases, with 6 bases of the junction left unmatched. Germline CDR1 and CDR2: LNHDA and SQIVND (reference sequence). This CDR3 has 17 residues. CDR3 sequence reads: CASSTPGQSSGANVLTF. CDR3 nucleotide sequence: TGTGCCAGTAGTACCCCGGGACAGAGCTCTGGGGCCAACGTCCTGACTTTC.

The J gene is TRBJ1-4, the V gene TRBV4-1, with D perhaps matching TRBD1 (6 bases). Trimming pared 6 bases from V and 1 base from J, leaving 15 bases between. The germline CDR1 and CDR2 sequences are MGHRA and YSYEKL. The CDR3 length is 16 residues. The CDR3 DNA is TGCGCCAGCAGTTCGCTCAGAGGGGGAACTAATGAAAAACTGTTTTTT. Encoded protein: CASSSLRGGTNEKLFF.

V usage is TRBV7-9 and J usage is TRBJ2-1; 7 bases map to TRBD2. This CDR3 is 18 amino acids long. V was pared by 4 bases and J by 5 bases, with 17 bases of the junction left unmatched. In germline, CDR1 is SEHNR, CDR2 FQNEAQ (reference sequence). The CDR3 region is CASSSRDREDKVNNEQFF. CDR3 bases: TGTGCCAGCAGCTCCCGGGACCGGGAGGACAAAGTGAACAATGAGCAGTTCTTC.

This sequence joins TRBV7-2 and TRBJ2-1; the D gene is possibly TRBD2 (5 bases). The CDR3 totals 15 residues. The germline CDR1 and CDR2 sequences are SGHTA and FQGNSA. The germline V and J ends were trimmed by 6 bases and 9 bases, with 21 bases remaining between them. CDR3 sequence reads: CASSSPVGELGEQFF. CDR3 DNA: TGTGCCAGCAGTTCTCCCGTCGGGGAGTTGGGTGAGCAGTTCTTC.

A single count supports this clone. The chain combines TRBV28 with TRBJ2-7; D unresolved. CDR3 length: 12 residues. The V end lost 1 base, the J end lost 0 bases, and 1 base lay between the germline ends. Germline lookup yields CDR1 MDHEN and CDR2 SYDVKM. This CDR3 is CASSLFSYEQYF. CDR3 DNA sequence: TGTGCCAGCAGTTTATTCTCCTACGAGCAGTACTTC.

V and J are TRBV4-1 and TRBJ2-1, with 7 bases lining up with TRBD2. The CDR3 has 15 residues. The germline CDR1 and CDR2 sequences are MGHRA and YSYEKL. V dropped 0 bases and J dropped 4; count of bases not matched to a gene: 3. CDR3 DNA sequence: TGCGCCAGCAGCCAAGATGGAGCGGGATACAATGAGCAGTTCTTC. Its translation: CASSQDGAGYNEQFF.

The genes are TRBV7-8 and TRBJ2-7, with 8 bases lining up with TRBD2. CDR1 SGHVS and CDR2 FQNEAQ come from the germline V gene. V shed 2 bases and J 6 bases; nucleotides not matched to a gene: 6. The CDR3 has 14 amino acids. The DNA for the CDR3 is TGTGCCAGCAGCTTACGGGAGGGCCCAGGCGAGCAGTACTTC. Translated, it gives CASSLREGPGEQYF.

This chain joins TRBV28 and TRBJ1-1, with no clear D. In germline, CDR1 is MDHEN, CDR2 SYDVKM. V gave up 6 bases and J gave up 5 bases, with 16 bases separating them. CDR3 size: 14 residues. CDR3 bases: TGTGCCAGCAGACCCGGCGGTACAATAACTGAAGCTTTCTTT. Its translation: CASRPGGTITEAFF.

V is TRBV18 and J is TRBJ2-3; D is undetermined. The V gene lost 1 base and the J gene lost 5 bases, with 19 bases spanning the gap. The length of the CDR3 is 17 residues. Germline V CDR1 and CDR2: KGHSH, LQKENI. The CDR3 protein is CASSPLPDPFSQDTQYF. For the CDR3, the DNA is TGTGCCAGCTCACCACTTCCCGACCCATTTTCACAAGATACGCAGTATTTT.

The chain couples TRBV11-2 to TRBJ2-7; the match to TRBD1 covers 7 bases. The CDR3 covers 12 residues. V trimming: 5 bases; J trimming: 9 bases; junction bases outside the gene matches: 7. From germline, CDR1 is SGHAT and CDR2 FQNNGV. The CDR3 sequence is CASSETGLMQYF. CDR3 in DNA: TGTGCCAGCAGCGAGACAGGGTTGATGCAGTACTTC.

The chain joins TRBV10-1 to TRBJ2-7; 7 nucleotides line up with TRBD2. J gave up 6 bases and V 3 bases, and 17 bases lay outside the gene matches. This CDR3 is 17 amino acids long. Germline V gene data show CDR1 as WNHNN and CDR2 as SYGVQD (reference sequence). This chain's CDR3 is CASSEGALGGRAGEQYF. The CDR3 nucleotides read TGCGCCAGCAGTGAAGGGGCCCTAGGAGGGAGGGCCGGCGAGCAGTACTTC.

This chain uses TRBV11-2 with TRBJ2-1; D call uncertain. The V end was cut by 5 bases, the J end by 0 bases, with 14 bases between. This CDR3 is 16 amino acids long. Per the germline V gene, CDR1 is SGHAT and CDR2 is FQNNGV. The CDR3 coding sequence is TGTGCCAGCAGCCTCCTAGGAGTCAGCTCCTACAATGAGCAGTTCTTC. Its translation: CASSLLGVSSYNEQFF.

The V gene is TRBV21-1, the J gene TRBJ1-5; TRBD1, the D gene given by the table, was not confirmed from the DNA. TRBV21-1 is a known pseudogene. The CDR3 length is 18 residues. The CDR3 sequence is CASSKKDRVEYSNQPQHF. CDR3 sequence (DNA): TGTGCCAGCAGCAAAAAGGACAGGGTCGAATATAGCAATCAGCCCCAGCATTTT.

The rearrangement uses TRBV19 and TRBJ1-1, with 10 positions matching TRBD1. CDR3 length: 15 amino acids. Germline V gives CDR1 LNHDA, CDR2 SQIVND (reference sequence). The junction had 5 bases not matched to a gene; V was cut back by 4 bases and J by 3 bases. This CDR3 reads CASSRETGGHTEAFF. The CDR3 coding sequence is TGTGCCAGTAGTAGAGAGACAGGGGGCCACACTGAAGCTTTCTTT.

The chain is built from TRBV21-1 and TRBJ2-7; TRBD2, as called in the table, went unchecked against the DNA. TRBV21-1 is a recognized pseudogene. This CDR3 has 17 residues. CDR3 DNA: TGTGCCAGCAGCAAAAAATATCGGCGGGAGGGCTCCTACGAGCAGTACTTC. The encoded protein is CASSKKYRREGSYEQYF.

The CDR3 reads CASSLSGQIYYEQYF. The CDR3 nucleotides are TGTGCCAGCAGTTTATCGGGTCAGATTTACTACGAGCAGTACTTC. The chain is built from TRBV27 and TRBJ2-7, with D unclear. CDR3 length: 15 residues. Germline assignment: CDR1 MNHEY and CDR2 SMNVEV (reference sequence). Trimming pared 0 bases from V and 3 bases from J, leaving 12 bases between.

The chain couples TRBV5-4 to TRBJ2-7; D might be TRBD2 (6 bases). The V and J ends lost 0 bases and 0 bases respectively, with 10 bases between them. There are 15 residues in the CDR3. Per the germline V gene, CDR1 is SGHNT and CDR2 is YYREEE (reference sequence). The CDR3 here is CASSLGIADSYEQYF. Written as DNA, the CDR3 is TGTGCCAGCAGCTTGGGGATAGCGGACTCCTACGAGCAGTACTTC.

The chain is built from TRBV3-1 (or the pseudogene TRBV3-2) and TRBJ2-2, with D perhaps matching TRBD1 (5 bases). Germline-derived CDR1 and CDR2 are LGHDT and YNNKEL (reference sequence). V shed 2 bases and J shed 0 bases, with 7 bases lying between them. The CDR3 is made up of 15 amino acids. CDR3 in DNA: TGTGCCAGCAGCCAACAGGGAACGAACACCGGGGAGCTGTTTTTT. This gives the protein CASSQQGTNTGELFF.

This clone was recorded once. This chain joins TRBV7-2 and TRBJ1-5, with TRBD1 as a possible D gene (5 bases). The CDR3 contains 15 residues. The V gene's germline CDR1 is SGHTA and CDR2 FQGNSA. V lost 1 base, J lost 7 bases, and 14 bases lay in between. CDR3 loop: CASSLVGGGRQPQHF. The CDR3 DNA reads as TGTGCCAGCAGCTTAGTCGGCGGGGGGAGGCAGCCCCAGCATTTT. Full variable domain (missing parts from reference TRBV7-2 and TRBJ1-5): GAGVSQSPSNKVTEKGKDVELRCDPISGHTALYWYRQSLGQGLEFLIYFQGNSAPDKSGLPSDRFSAERTGGSVSTLTIQRTQQEDSAVYLCASSLVGGGRQPQHFGDGTRLSIL.